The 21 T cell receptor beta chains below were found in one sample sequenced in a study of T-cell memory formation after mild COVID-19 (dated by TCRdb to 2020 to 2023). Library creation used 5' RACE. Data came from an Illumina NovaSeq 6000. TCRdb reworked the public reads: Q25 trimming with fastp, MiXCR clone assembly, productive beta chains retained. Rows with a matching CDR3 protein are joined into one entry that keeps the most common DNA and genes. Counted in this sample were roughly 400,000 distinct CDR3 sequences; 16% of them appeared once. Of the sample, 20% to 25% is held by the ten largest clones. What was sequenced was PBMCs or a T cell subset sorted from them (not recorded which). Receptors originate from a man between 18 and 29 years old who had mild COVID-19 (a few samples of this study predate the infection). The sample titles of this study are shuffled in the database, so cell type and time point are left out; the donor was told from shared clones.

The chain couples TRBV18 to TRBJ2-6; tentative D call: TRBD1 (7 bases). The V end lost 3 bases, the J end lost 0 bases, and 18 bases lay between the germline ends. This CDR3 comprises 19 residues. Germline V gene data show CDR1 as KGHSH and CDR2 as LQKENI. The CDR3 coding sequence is TGTGCCAGCTCACCTCTAGCGACAGGGACCAGCTCTGGGGCCAACGTCCTGACTTTC. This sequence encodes CASSPLATGTSSGANVLTF. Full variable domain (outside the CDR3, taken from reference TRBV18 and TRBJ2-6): NAGVMQNPRHLVRRRGQEARLRCSPMKGHSHVYWYRQLPEEGLKFMVYLQKENIIDESGMPKERFSAEFPKEGPSILRIQQVVRGDSAAYFCASSPLATGTSSGANVLTFGAGSRLTVL.

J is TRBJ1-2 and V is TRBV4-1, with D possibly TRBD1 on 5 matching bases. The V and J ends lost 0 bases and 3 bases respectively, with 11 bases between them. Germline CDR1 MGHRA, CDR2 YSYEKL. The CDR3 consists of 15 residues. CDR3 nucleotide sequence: TGCGCCAGCAGCCAAGATCCGACAGCTGACTATGGCTACACCTTC. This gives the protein CASSQDPTADYGYTF.

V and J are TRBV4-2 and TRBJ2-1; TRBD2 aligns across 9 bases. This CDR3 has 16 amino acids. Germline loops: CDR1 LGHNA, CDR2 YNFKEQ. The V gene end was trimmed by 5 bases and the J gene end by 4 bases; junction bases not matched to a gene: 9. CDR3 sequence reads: CASSVPGLAGYNEQFF. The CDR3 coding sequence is TGTGCCAGCAGCGTCCCGGGGCTAGCGGGGTACAATGAGCAGTTCTTC.

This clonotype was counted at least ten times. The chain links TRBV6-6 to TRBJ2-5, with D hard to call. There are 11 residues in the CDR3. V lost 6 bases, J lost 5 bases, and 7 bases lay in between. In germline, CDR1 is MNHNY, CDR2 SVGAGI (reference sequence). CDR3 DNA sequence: TGTGCCAGCAGGAAAGGGGAGACCCAGTACTTC. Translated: CASRKGETQYF.

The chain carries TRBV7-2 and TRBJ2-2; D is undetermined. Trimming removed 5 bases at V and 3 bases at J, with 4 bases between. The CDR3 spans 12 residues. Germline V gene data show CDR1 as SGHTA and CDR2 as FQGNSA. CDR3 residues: CASSQYTGELFF. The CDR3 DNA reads TGTGCCAGCAGCCAATACACCGGGGAGCTGTTTTTT.

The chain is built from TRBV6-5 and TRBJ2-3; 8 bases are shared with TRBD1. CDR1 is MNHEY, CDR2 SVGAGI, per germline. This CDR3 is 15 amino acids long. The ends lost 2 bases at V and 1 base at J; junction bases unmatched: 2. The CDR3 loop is CASSYTGGGTDTQYF. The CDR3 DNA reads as TGTGCCAGCAGTTACACAGGGGGAGGCACAGATACGCAGTATTTT.

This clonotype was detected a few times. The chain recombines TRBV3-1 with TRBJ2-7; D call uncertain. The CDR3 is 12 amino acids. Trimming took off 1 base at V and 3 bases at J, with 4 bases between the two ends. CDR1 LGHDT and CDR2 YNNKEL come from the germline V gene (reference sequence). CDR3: CASSQVVYEQYF. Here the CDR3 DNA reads TGTGCCAGCAGCCAAGTCGTCTACGAGCAGTACTTC.

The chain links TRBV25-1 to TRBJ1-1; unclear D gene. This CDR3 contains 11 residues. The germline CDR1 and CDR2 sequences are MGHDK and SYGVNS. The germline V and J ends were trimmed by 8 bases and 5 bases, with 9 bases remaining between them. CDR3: CASRSPTEAFF. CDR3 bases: TGTGCCAGCCGATCACCGACTGAAGCTTTCTTT.

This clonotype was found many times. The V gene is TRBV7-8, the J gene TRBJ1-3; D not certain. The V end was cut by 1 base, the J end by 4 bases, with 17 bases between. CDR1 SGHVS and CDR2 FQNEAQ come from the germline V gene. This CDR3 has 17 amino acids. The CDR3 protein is CASSLGNYRVKGNTIYF. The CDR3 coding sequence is TGTGCCAGCAGCTTAGGCAACTACCGGGTTAAAGGAAACACCATATATTTT.

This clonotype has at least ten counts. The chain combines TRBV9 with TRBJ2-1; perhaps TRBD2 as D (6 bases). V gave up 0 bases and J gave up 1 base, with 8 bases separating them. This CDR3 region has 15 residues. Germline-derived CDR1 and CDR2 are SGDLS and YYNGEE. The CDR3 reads CASSVAGVSYNEQFF. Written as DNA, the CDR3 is TGTGCCAGCAGCGTAGCGGGGGTTTCCTACAATGAGCAGTTCTTC.

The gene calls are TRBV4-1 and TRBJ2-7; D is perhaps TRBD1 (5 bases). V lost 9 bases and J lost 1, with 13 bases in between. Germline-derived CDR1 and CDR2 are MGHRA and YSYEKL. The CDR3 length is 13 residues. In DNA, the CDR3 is TGCGCCAGGGGGCGAGTAGGTTCCTACGAGCAGTACGTC. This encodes CARGRVGSYEQYV.

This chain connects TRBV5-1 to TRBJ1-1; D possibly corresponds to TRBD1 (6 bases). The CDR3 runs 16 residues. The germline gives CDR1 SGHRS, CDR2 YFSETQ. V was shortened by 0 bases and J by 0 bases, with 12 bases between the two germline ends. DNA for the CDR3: TGCGCCAGCAGCTTGGCCCCCCAGGGGATGAACACTGAAGCTTTCTTT. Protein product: CASSLAPQGMNTEAFF.

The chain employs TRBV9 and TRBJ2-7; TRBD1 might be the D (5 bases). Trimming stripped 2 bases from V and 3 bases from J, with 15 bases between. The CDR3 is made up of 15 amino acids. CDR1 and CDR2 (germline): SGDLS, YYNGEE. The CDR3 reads CASSVTGQGYYEQYF. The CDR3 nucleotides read TGTGCCAGCAGCGTGACGGGCCAGGGTTACTACGAGCAGTACTTC.

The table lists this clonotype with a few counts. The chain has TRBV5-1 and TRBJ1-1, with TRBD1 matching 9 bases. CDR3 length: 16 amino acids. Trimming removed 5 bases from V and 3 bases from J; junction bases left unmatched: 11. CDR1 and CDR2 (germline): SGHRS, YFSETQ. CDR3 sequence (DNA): TGCGCCAGCAGGCCCGGGACAGGGACATATTACACTGAAGCTTTCTTT. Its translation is CASRPGTGTYYTEAFF.

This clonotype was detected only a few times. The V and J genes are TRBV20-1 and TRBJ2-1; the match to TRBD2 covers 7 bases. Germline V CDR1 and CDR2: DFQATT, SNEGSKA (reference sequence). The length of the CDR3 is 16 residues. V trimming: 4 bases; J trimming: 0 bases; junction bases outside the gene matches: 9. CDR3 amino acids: CSATRLAASSYNEQFF. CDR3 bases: TGCAGTGCTACCCGTCTAGCGGCAAGCTCCTACAATGAGCAGTTCTTC.

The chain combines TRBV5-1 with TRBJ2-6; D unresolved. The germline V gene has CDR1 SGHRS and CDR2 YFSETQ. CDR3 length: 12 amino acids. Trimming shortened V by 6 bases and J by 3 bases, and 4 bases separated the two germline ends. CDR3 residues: CASTIGANVLTF. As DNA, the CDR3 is TGCGCCAGCACCATTGGGGCCAACGTCCTGACTTTC.

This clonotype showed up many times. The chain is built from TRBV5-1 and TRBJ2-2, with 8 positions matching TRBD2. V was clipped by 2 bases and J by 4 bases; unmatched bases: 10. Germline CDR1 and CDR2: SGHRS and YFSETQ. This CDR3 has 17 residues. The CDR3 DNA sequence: TGCGCCAGCAGCTTATTCGGTTCCAGCGGGGGCACCGGGGAGCTGTTTTTT. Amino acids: CASSLFGSSGGTGELFF.

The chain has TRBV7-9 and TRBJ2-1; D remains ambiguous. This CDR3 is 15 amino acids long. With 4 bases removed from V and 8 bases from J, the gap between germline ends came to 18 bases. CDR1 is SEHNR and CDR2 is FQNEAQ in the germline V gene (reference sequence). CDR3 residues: CASSWTAVDVDEQFF. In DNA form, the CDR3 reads TGTGCCAGCAGCTGGACCGCCGTTGACGTCGATGAGCAGTTCTTC.

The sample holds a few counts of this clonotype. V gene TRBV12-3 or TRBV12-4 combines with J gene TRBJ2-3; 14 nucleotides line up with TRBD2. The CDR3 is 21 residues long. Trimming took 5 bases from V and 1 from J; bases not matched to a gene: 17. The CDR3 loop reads CASSPRPPTSGGAGGTDTQYF. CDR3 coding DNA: TGTGCCAGCAGTCCCCGGCCCCCGACTAGCGGGGGGGCCGGGGGCACAGATACGCAGTATTTT.

CDR3 residues: CASSQDPAGATDTQYF. CDR3 nucleotide sequence: TGTGCCAGCAGCCAAGATCCAGCGGGGGCAACAGATACGCAGTATTTT. The V call is TRBV4-2, the J call TRBJ2-3; TRBD2 matches 8 bases. V was pared by 0 bases and J by 3 bases, with 5 bases of the junction left unmatched. The CDR3 covers 16 residues. Germline CDR1 reads LGHNA; CDR2 reads YNFKEQ.

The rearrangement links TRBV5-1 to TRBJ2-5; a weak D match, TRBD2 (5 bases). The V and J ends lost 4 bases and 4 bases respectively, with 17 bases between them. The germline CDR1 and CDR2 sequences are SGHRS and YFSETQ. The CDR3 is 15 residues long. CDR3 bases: TGCGCCAGCAGCGTCCAAGGTACTAGGCCAGAGACCCAGTACTTC. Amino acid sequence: CASSVQGTRPETQYF.